This T cell receptor (beta chain) was sequenced in a study of blood T cells in healthy people across ages. Study-wide findings and caveats: Per-million-T-cell TCR beta diversity fell roughly linearly with age.

The authors ran a second PCR of about 7 to 12 cycles using a sample-barcoded 5' primer and a J-beta primer mix. Every single cDNA molecule received a tag from a template-switch adaptor with 12 random nucleotides. Each CDR3 protein gets one entry after TCRdb re-called the 5' RACE reads with MiXCR. The top ten clones hold 7% to 9% of a sample with 1.5 million to 2 million distinct CDR3 sequences, 28% of them seen once. The germline gives CDR1 LGHDT, CDR2 YNNKEL (reference sequence). V lost 3 bases and J lost 13; bases outside the gene matches: 17. The CDR3 consists of 16 residues. A remark on this clonotype: Its antigen is as yet unknown.

Donors were systemically healthy Caucasian individuals from Russia aged roughly 6 to 100 years. The chain has TRBV3-1 and TRBJ2-4; TRBD1 agrees at 8 bases. What was sequenced was blood. The TCR comes from a woman in her 30s in good health. Here the CDR3 DNA reads TGTGCCAGCAGCCACCGGACAGGGTCCGGGGTGCGAGAGCAGTACTTC. Protein: CASSHRTGSGVREQYF.